These 32 T cell receptor beta chains originate from one sample sequenced in a study of shared clonotypes between healthy human individuals. Using immunoSEQ multiplex PCR, the repertoire was profiled, and TCRdb retains in-frame clones only, with some absent. The sample records about half a million clones, around four fifths being singletons. Sequenced: PBMCs. The receptors shown here come from a woman in her 40s in good health. Some clones in this sample may be carry-over from other donors' samples.

V usage is TRBV7-6 and J usage is TRBJ1-1; 8 bases agree with TRBD1. Germline lookup yields CDR1 SGHVS and CDR2 FNYEAQ. Trimming took 5 bases from V and 4 from J; bases not matched to a gene: 9. The CDR3 totals 15 residues. CDR3 sequence (DNA): TGTGCCAGCAGCAGCGACAGGGGATGGGCCACTGAAGCTTTCTTT. Translated, it gives CASSSDRGWATEAFF.

There are a few counts of this clone. The rearrangement joins TRBV28 to TRBJ2-7; no definite D call. CDR1 is MDHEN and CDR2 is SYDVKM in the germline V gene. The CDR3 spans 15 residues. V shed 10 bases and J shed 0 bases, with 19 bases lying between them. The CDR3 DNA sequence: TGTGCCACCCAGAGTTGGGCAGACTCCTCCTACGAGCAGTACTTC. This codes for CATQSWADSSYEQYF.

The chain links TRBV19 to TRBJ1-5, with D tentatively TRBD1 (6 bases). Per germline, CDR1 LNHDA and CDR2 SQIVND (reference sequence). This CDR3 spans 17 amino acids. Trimming left V 10 bases short and J 5 bases short, with 27 bases between. In DNA form, the CDR3 reads TGTGCCACCAAAGGGGGAACGCGGGGGAAGGTCGATCAGCCCCAGCATTTT. Protein product: CATKGGTRGKVDQPQHF.

This rearrangement joins TRBV7-9 to TRBJ2-3; tentative D call: TRBD2 (6 bases). The CDR3 length is 17 residues. Germline CDR1 reads SEHNR; CDR2 reads FQNEAQ (reference sequence). V was clipped by 5 bases and J by 0 bases, with 18 bases between them. The CDR3 loop is CASSPFGSGPSTDTQYF. In DNA form, the CDR3 reads TGTGCCAGCAGCCCCTTCGGAAGCGGGCCTAGCACAGATACGCAGTATTTT. Variable domain in full (rest from reference TRBV7-9 and TRBJ2-3): DTGVSQNPRHKITKRGQNVTFRCDPISEHNRLYWYRQTLGQGPEFLTYFQNEAQLEKSRLLSDRFSAERPKGSFSTLEIQRTEQGDSAMYLCASSPFGSGPSTDTQYFGPGTRLTVL.

A note on this clone: The junction departs from germline at one end; a sequencing error may be responsible. Other DNA variants within this sample encode the same CDR3. The chain couples TRBV6-6 to TRBJ2-1; 9 bases line up with TRBD2. CDR3 length: 14 residues. The germline gives CDR1 MNHNY, CDR2 SVGAGI (reference sequence). CDR3: CASSYRSGSNEQFF. CDR3 nucleotides: TGTGCTAGCAGTTACCGTAGCGGGAGTAATGAGCAGTTCTTC.

The chain carries TRBV7-2 and TRBJ2-1; D may be TRBD2 (6 bases). The germline CDR1 and CDR2 sequences are SGHTA and FQGNSA. This CDR3 comprises 15 residues. Trimming pared 6 bases from V and 10 bases from J, leaving 22 bases between. The CDR3 sequence: CASSSDGSPAWEQFF. DNA for the CDR3: TGTGCCAGCAGTAGTGACGGGAGCCCGGCATGGGAGCAGTTCTTC. Full variable domain (rest looked up from reference TRBV7-2 and TRBJ2-1): GAGVSQSPSNKVTEKGKDVELRCDPISGHTALYWYRQSLGQGLEFLIYFQGNSAPDKSGLPSDRFSAERTGGSVSTLTIQRTQQEDSAVYLCASSSDGSPAWEQFFGPGTRLTVL.

This sequence joins TRBV6-5 and TRBJ1-1, with TRBD1 as a possible D gene (5 bases). The length of the CDR3 is 12 residues. Germline loops: CDR1 MNHEY, CDR2 SVGAGI. V was clipped by 4 bases and J by 5 bases, with 8 bases between them. The CDR3 DNA reads TGTGCCAGCAGTTCGGGGGGTACTGAAGCTTTCTTT. Encoded protein: CASSSGGTEAFF.

The rearrangement uses TRBV7-3 and TRBJ2-1, with unresolved D. CDR1 is SGHTA and CDR2 is FQGTGA in the germline V gene. Between the trimmed V and J ends, which lost 5 bases and 5 bases, there was a span of 16 bases. This CDR3 has 15 residues. CDR3 sequence reads: CASSLNSLRDNEQFF. CDR3 in DNA: TGTGCCAGCAGCCTCAACTCTCTAAGGGACAATGAGCAGTTCTTC.

CDR3 sequence reads: CATSRRLGLAGAMTGEQYF. The CDR3 DNA reads TGTGCCACCAGCAGACGCCTGGGACTAGCGGGAGCCATGACCGGGGAGCAGTACTTC. This chain connects TRBV15 to TRBJ2-7; TRBD2 matches 14 bases. CDR3 length: 19 amino acids. Trimming at V came to 2 bases and at J to 7 bases, leaving 16 bases not matched to a gene. Germline V lookup: CDR1 LNHNV, CDR2 YYDKDF (reference sequence).

The chain links TRBV30 to TRBJ2-4, with 11 bases aligning to TRBD2. Germline assignment: CDR1 GTSNPN and CDR2 SVGIG (reference sequence). With 2 bases clipped from V and 3 bases from J, the junction kept 3 bases outside the gene matches. This CDR3 spans 15 amino acids. CDR3 DNA sequence: TGTGCCTGGAGTACGGGACTAGCGGACAAAAACATTCAGTACTTC. This translates into CAWSTGLADKNIQYF.

This clone was observed a handful of times. The chain is built from TRBV27 and TRBJ1-2; 10 positions match TRBD1. The CDR3 extends over 14 amino acids. Per the germline V gene, CDR1 is MNHEY and CDR2 is SMNVEV (reference sequence). The junction had 4 bases not matched to a gene; V was cut back by 5 bases and J by 4 bases. The CDR3 nucleotides are TGTGCCAGCAGTCGACAGGGGGCCAGCTATGGCTACACCTTC. It is translated as CASSRQGASYGYTF.

This chain connects TRBV5-4 to TRBJ2-7; D unresolved. Germline CDR1 SGHNT, CDR2 YYREEE (reference sequence). The CDR3 contains 13 residues. Trimming stripped 0 bases from V and 4 bases from J, with 8 bases between. This CDR3 is CASSLDKGYEQYF. The CDR3 DNA follows: TGTGCCAGCAGCTTGGACAAGGGTTACGAGCAGTACTTC.

J is TRBJ2-1 and V is TRBV19; D is uncertain. V lost 4 bases and J lost 3, with 10 bases in between. The germline V gene encodes CDR1 LNHDA and CDR2 SQIVND (reference sequence). CDR3 length: 14 amino acids. The CDR3 spells CASSSLDLYNEQFF. The CDR3 DNA sequence: TGTGCCAGTAGTAGTTTGGACCTCTACAATGAGCAGTTCTTC.

The chain is built from TRBV5-1 and TRBJ2-2; D ambiguous. Per germline, CDR1 SGHRS and CDR2 YFSETQ. Trimming removed 2 bases from V and 3 bases from J, with 8 bases in between. This CDR3 is 14 amino acids long. The CDR3 is CASSLREYTGELFF. DNA of the CDR3: TGCGCCAGCAGCTTAAGAGAGTACACCGGGGAGCTGTTTTTT.

V and J are TRBV11-2 and TRBJ2-1; weak D call: TRBD2 (6 bases). Trimming took 8 bases from V and 5 from J, leaving 16 bases between them. This CDR3 is built from 14 residues. Germline assignment: CDR1 SGHAT and CDR2 FQNNGV. CDR3 sequence: CASSGSRINNEQFF. The CDR3 DNA reads as TGTGCCAGCTCCGGGAGCCGGATAAACAATGAGCAGTTCTTC.

As to this clone: This may be a read error: a much more frequent sequence differs by one nucleotide. V usage is TRBV7-7 and J usage is TRBJ2-1, with D maybe TRBD2 (6 bases). Germline V gene sequence: CDR1 SSHAT, CDR2 FNYEAQ (reference sequence). The V gene lost 1 base and the J gene lost 6 bases, with 7 bases spanning the gap. The CDR3 length is 13 residues. The CDR3 DNA sequence: TGTGCCAGCAGCTTAGGGGGGGTCAATGAGCAGTTCTTC. This translates into CASSLGGVNEQFF.

This chain uses TRBV11-2 with TRBJ2-7; D is uncertain. Germline-derived CDR1 and CDR2 are SGHAT and FQNNGV. V lost 5 bases to trimming and J lost 1 base, with 9 bases between them. The CDR3 is made up of 13 amino acids. CDR3 protein: CASSPPVSYEQYF. The DNA of the CDR3 is TGTGCCAGCAGCCCCCCCGTTTCCTACGAGCAGTACTTC.

This clone was found a few times. Other DNA sequences of this sample code for an identical CDR3. This chain uses TRBV4-1 with TRBJ1-1; no definite D call. The germline V and J ends were trimmed by 2 bases and 5 bases, with 12 bases remaining between them. The CDR3 totals 14 residues. Germline assignment: CDR1 MGHRA and CDR2 YSYEKL. This CDR3 reads CASSQPPRRTEAFF. CDR3 nucleotide sequence: TGCGCCAGCAGCCAACCCCCCCGGCGGACTGAAGCTTTCTTT.

There are a few counts of this clone. This chain links TRBV10-2 with TRBJ2-5; D gene uncertain. The J call may be wrong; the DNA end is better matched by TRBJ2-7. Germline V gene lookup returns CDR1 WSHSY and CDR2 SAAADI. This CDR3 contains 14 residues. CDR3 in amino acids: CASCRLASSYEQYF. For the CDR3, the DNA is TGCGCCAGCTGCAGACTGGCCAGCTCCTACGAGCAGTACTTC.

The gene calls are TRBV6-6 and TRBJ1-2; TRBD1 aligns across 8 bases. The CDR3 consists of 14 residues. CDR1 is MNHNY and CDR2 is SVGAGI in the germline V gene (reference sequence). J gave up 3 bases and V 3 bases, and 3 bases lay outside the gene matches. The CDR3 DNA reads as TGTGCCAGCAGTTATGAGGGACAGGACTATGGCTACACCTTC. Translated: CASSYEGQDYGYTF.

As regards this clone: The sample carries other DNA sequences with the same CDR3. The gene calls are TRBV28 and TRBJ2-1; no clear D. V lost 3 bases and J 3 bases, leaving 3 bases between the germline ends. The CDR3 loop spans 12 amino acids. Germline V gene sequence: CDR1 MDHEN, CDR2 SYDVKM. This chain's CDR3 is CASSLSYNEQFF. In DNA, the CDR3 is TGTGCCAGCAGTTTGAGCTACAATGAGCAGTTCTTC.

V and J are TRBV30 and TRBJ1-4; unclear D gene. The V end was cut by 1 base, the J end by 0 bases, with 9 bases between. Germline CDR1 GTSNPN, CDR2 SVGIG (reference sequence). CDR3 size: 15 residues. The CDR3 DNA sequence: TGTGCCTGGAGTGGAAGGTGGGCAACTAATGAAAAACTGTTTTTT. This gives the protein CAWSGRWATNEKLFF.

V and J are TRBV27 and TRBJ2-3; possibly TRBD1 for D (6 bases). V lost 3 bases and J lost 3, with 13 bases in between. This CDR3 spans 15 amino acids. Germline assignment: CDR1 MNHEY and CDR2 SMNVEV (reference sequence). CDR3 in amino acids: CASSLTGGETDTQYF. Here the CDR3 DNA reads TGTGCCAGCAGTTTGACAGGAGGTGAGACAGATACGCAGTATTTT.

The chain is built from TRBV6-1 and TRBJ2-7, with TRBD2 matching 8 bases. Germline CDR1 is MNHNS and CDR2 is SASEGT. The CDR3 has 13 amino acids. The V and J ends lost 5 bases and 9 bases, in that order; junction bases with no gene match: 9. CDR3 sequence: CASSPRGGRAQYF. The DNA for the CDR3 is TGTGCCAGCAGTCCCCGGGGGGGAAGGGCGCAGTACTTC.

The V gene is TRBV30, the J gene TRBJ1-4; D is unresolved. This CDR3 is 13 amino acids long. Looked up from germline, CDR1 is GTSNPN and CDR2 is SVGIG (reference sequence). Deletions cut 1 base from V and 1 base from J, with 4 bases between. The CDR3 is CAWSDRTNEKLFF. The DNA for the CDR3 is TGTGCCTGGAGTGACAGAACTAATGAAAAACTGTTTTTT.

V and J are TRBV6-6 and TRBJ2-2; tentative D call: TRBD2 (5 bases). The CDR3 totals 15 residues. The germline V gene encodes CDR1 MNHNY and CDR2 SVGAGI (reference sequence). V lost 7 bases, J lost 3 bases, and 15 bases lay in between. The DNA for the CDR3 is TGTGCCAGCAAGTTGCGGGTCCTCGACACCGGGGAGCTGTTTTTT. This translates into CASKLRVLDTGELFF.

In the case of this clone: One junction end does not reproduce the germline sequence, and a read error may be involved. This chain joins TRBV10-3 and TRBJ1-1, with TRBD1 identical over 9 bases. The germline CDR1 and CDR2 sequences are ENHRY and SYGVKD. The CDR3 is 14 residues long. DNA of the CDR3: TGTGCCGTCAGAGGGGGACAGGGAGGTTCTGAAGCTTTCTTT. It codes for CAVRGGQGGSEAFF.

For this clone: This may come from a read error, since a much larger clone is one base off. Other DNA sequences in this specimen translate into the identical CDR3. The rearrangement links TRBV5-1 to TRBJ2-2; possible D gene TRBD2, 6 bases. The CDR3 length is 15 residues. V was clipped by 2 bases and J by 2 bases, with 10 bases between them. CDR1 and CDR2 from the germline V gene are SGHRS and YFSETQ. The CDR3 is CASSFGAGNTGELFF. In DNA form, the CDR3 reads TGCGCCAGCAGCTTTGGTGCGGGAAACACCGGGGAGCTGTTTTTT.

V and J are TRBV30 and TRBJ1-2, with D possibly TRBD1 on 5 matching bases. This CDR3 has 11 residues. CDR1 is GTSNPN and CDR2 is SVGIG in the germline V gene (reference sequence). Trimming removed 5 bases at V and 7 bases at J, with 11 bases between. The CDR3 here is CAWGGGGGYTF. CDR3 bases: TGTGCCTGGGGGGGAGGTGGTGGCTACACCTTC.

This chain links TRBV4-1 with TRBJ1-3; possibly TRBD1 for D (5 bases). V was pared by 0 bases and J by 0 bases, with 18 bases between. CDR1 MGHRA and CDR2 YSYEKL come from the germline V gene. The CDR3 contains 19 residues. In DNA, the CDR3 is TGCGCCAGCAGCCAAGATCCTCCCGTCCAGGGATTCTCTGGAAACACCATATATTTT. Protein product: CASSQDPPVQGFSGNTIYF.

This clone was detected only once. The chain is built from TRBV11-2 and TRBJ2-7; D remains ambiguous. Germline loops: CDR1 SGHAT, CDR2 FQNNGV. The CDR3 has 14 amino acids. V was cut by 11 bases and J by 3 bases, with 20 bases left in between. The CDR3 DNA sequence: TGTGCCGGCTCCGAAGGAGCTCCATTCTACGAGCAGTACTTC. Protein product: CAGSEGAPFYEQYF.

This rearrangement joins TRBV19 to TRBJ1-1; D is perhaps TRBD1 (6 bases). Trimming removed 9 bases at V and 0 bases at J, with 11 bases between. This CDR3 contains 13 residues. Germline V CDR1 and CDR2: LNHDA, SQIVND (reference sequence). CDR3 residues: CASKQGLNTEAFF. The CDR3 DNA sequence: TGTGCCAGCAAACAGGGCCTGAACACTGAAGCTTTCTTT.